The T cell receptor beta chain described here comes from a study of graft-versus-host responses after intestinal transplantation. Whole-study context: Anti-thymocyte globulin induction was given to all recipients, followed by tacrolimus and steroids for 2 to 3 years. Study-level results: GvH clones appeared in recipient marrow, some first in ileum or blood. Where graft-donor T cell macrochimerism was present, patients had high graft-versus-host to host-versus-graft clonal ratios in allografts.

Concerning this clone itself: Its antigen remains unidentified.

Generated by immunoSEQ multiplex PCR, the TCRdb table keeps only in-frame clones and is missing some. The data show about 85,000 clones, with 80% to 95% seen just once and 7% to 8.5% held by the top ten. Germline trimming cut 7 bases from V and 4 bases from J; bases unmatched to any gene: 11. Looked up from germline, CDR1 is SGHNT and CDR2 is YENEEA. This CDR3 region has 16 residues. The chain combines TRBV11-3 with TRBJ2-2, with TRBD2 matching 8 bases. The clonotype comes from a human donor who was the organ donor for an intestinal transplant. The material sequenced was unstimulated CD8+ T cells sorted from spleen or lymph node cells, taken before transplant. The CDR3 spells CASNQLSGKATGELFF. The CDR3 bases are TGTGCCAGCAACCAACTTAGCGGGAAGGCCACCGGGGAGCTGTTTTTT.